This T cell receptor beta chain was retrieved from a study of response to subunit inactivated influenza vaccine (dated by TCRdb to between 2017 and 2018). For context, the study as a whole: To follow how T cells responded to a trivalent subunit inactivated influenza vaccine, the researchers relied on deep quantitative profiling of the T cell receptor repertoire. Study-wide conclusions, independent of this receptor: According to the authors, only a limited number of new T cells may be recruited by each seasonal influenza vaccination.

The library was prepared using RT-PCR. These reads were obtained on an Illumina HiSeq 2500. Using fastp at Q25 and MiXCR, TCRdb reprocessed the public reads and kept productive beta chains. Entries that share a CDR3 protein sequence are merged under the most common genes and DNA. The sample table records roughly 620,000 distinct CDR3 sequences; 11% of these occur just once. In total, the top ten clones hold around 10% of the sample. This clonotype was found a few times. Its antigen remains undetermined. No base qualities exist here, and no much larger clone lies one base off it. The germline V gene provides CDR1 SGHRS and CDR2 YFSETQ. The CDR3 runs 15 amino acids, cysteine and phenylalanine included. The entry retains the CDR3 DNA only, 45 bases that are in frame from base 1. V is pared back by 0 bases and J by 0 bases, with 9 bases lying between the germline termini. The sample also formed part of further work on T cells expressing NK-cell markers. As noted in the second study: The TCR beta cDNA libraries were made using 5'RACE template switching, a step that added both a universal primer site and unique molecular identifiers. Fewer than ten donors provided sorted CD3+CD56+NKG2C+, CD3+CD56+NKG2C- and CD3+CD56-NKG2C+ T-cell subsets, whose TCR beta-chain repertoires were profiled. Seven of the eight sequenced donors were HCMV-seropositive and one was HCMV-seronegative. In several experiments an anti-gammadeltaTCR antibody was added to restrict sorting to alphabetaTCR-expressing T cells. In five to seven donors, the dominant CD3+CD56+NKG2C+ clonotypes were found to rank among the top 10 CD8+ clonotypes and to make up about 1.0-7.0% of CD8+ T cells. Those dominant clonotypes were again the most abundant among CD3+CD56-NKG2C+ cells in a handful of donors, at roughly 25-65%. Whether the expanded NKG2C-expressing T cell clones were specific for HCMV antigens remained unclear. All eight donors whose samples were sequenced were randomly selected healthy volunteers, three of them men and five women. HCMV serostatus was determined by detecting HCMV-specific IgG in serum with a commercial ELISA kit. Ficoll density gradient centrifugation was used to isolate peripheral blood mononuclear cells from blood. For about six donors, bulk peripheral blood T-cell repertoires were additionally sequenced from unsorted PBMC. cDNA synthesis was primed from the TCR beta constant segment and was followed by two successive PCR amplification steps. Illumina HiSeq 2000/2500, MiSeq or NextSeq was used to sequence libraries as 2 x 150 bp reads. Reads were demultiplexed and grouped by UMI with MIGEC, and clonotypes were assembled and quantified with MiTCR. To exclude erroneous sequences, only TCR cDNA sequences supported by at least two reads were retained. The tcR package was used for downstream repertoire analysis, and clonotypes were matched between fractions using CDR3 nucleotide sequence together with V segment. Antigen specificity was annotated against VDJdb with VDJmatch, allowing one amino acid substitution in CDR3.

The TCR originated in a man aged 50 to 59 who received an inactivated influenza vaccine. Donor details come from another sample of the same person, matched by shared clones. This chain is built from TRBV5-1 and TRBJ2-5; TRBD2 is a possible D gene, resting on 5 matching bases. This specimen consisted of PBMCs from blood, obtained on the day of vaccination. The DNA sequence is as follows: TGCGCCAGCAGCTTGGTCGCCGGGAACCAAGAGACCCAGTACTTC. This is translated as CASSLVAGNQETQYF.